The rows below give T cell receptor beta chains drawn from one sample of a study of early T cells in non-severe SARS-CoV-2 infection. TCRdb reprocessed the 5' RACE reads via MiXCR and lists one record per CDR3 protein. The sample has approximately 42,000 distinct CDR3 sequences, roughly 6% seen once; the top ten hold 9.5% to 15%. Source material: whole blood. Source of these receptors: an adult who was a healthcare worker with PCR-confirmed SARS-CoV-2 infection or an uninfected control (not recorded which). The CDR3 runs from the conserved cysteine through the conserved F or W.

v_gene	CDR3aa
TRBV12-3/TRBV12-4	CASSWGKEQFF
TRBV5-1	CASSLSGQNYGNTIYF
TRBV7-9	CASSSSLTAPDTQYF
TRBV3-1	CASSLARAEKLFF
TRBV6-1	CASSAVFQSYEQYF
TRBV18	CASSPNSPPRPTSYEQYF
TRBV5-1	CASSQGEEDGYTF
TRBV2	CASRASSYEQYF
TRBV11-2	CASSFSPGFNSPLHF
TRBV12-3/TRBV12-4	CASSHGTSGIQETQYF
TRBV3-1	CASSQDALIRTGELFF
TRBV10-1	CASSESKANTGELFF
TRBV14	CASSLMGVGEQYF
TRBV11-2	CASSLGAGISSYEQYF
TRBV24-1	CATSEKGNAAYEQYF
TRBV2	CASSNGQESSYEQYF
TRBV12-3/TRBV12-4	CASSLVTGAGTDTQYF
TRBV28	CASSFIRVSTEAFF
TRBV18	CASSPLDEQFF
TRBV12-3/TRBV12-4	CASIPRSYEQYF
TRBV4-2	CASSQESFYGYTF
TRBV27	CASSLSEQETQYF
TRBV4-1	CASSQDRLLGTEAFF
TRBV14	CASSPQGFYEQYF
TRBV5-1	CASSYGTRGPQETQYF
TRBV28	CASSFLAGSRQETQYF
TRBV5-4	CASRKNSGNTIYF
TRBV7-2	CASSSVSTGAFF
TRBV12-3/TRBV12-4	CASTPAGRGQETQYF
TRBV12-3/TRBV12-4	CASSPRGLDFNEQFF
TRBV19	CASSEDRGRETQYF
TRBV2	CATTDGLVTRNEQFF
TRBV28	CASSLYSYEQYF
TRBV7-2	CTSSLKLGAKNIQYF
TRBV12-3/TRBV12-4	CASSIRVVQPQHF
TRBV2	CASSGSTGNYGYTF
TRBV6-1	CASSGSLGGTDTQYF
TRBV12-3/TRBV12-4	CASSPRGKHSPLHF
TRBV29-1	CSVASGNTEAFF
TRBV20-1	CSLRAPLAETQYF
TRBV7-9	CASSSVNYGYTF
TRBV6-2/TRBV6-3	CASSYISNQPQHF
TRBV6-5	CASSSLDRGREQYF
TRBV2	CARSYDGVYGYTF
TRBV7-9	CASSSLSGGRRGTEAFF
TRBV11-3	CASSLRTGSSYEQYF
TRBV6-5	CASSYGEGTEAFF
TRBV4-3	CASSQDSLRTNTGELFF
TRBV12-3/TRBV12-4	CASSFSTGNYGYTF